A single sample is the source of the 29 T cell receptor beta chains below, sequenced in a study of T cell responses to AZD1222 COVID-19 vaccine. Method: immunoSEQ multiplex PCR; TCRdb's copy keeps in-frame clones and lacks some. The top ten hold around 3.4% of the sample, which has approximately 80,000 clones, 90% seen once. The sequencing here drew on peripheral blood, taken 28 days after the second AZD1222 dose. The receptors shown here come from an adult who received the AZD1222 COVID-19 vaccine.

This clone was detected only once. The CDR3 sequence is CASSQVGGATNEKLFF. The DNA of the CDR3 is TGCGCCAGCAGCCAAGTGGGGGGGGCAACTAATGAAAAACTGTTTTTT. This chain links TRBV4-3 with TRBJ1-4; TRBD1 might be the D (5 bases). Between the trimmed V and J ends, which lost 1 base and 0 bases, there was a span of 9 bases. The CDR3 contains 16 residues. The V gene's germline CDR1 is LGHNA and CDR2 YSLEER.

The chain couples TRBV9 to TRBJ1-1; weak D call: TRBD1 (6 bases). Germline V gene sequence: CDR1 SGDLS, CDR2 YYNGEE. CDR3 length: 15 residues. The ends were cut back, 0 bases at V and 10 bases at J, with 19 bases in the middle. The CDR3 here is CASSVGNTGSVVAFF. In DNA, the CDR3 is TGTGCCAGCAGCGTAGGCAATACAGGGTCGGTTGTAGCTTTCTTT.

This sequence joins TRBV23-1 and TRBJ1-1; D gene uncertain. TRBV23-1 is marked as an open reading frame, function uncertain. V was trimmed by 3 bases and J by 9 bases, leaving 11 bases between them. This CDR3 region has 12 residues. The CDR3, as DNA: TGCGCCAGCAGTCATGGGATTCCCAAAGCTTTCTTT. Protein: CASSHGIPKAFF.

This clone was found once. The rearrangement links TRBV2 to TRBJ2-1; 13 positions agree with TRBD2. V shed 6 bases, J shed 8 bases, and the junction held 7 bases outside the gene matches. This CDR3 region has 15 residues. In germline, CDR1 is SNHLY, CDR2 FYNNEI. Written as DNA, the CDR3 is TGTGCCAGCAGGGGTCCGGGACTAGCGGGATATGAGCAGTTCTTC. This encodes CASRGPGLAGYEQFF.

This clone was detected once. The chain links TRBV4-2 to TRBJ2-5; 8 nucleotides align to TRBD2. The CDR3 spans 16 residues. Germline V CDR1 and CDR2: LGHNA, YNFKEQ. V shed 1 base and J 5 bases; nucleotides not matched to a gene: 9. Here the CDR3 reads CASSQGPGGAEETQYF. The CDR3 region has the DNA TGTGCCAGCAGCCAAGGGCCCGGGGGGGCGGAGGAGACCCAGTACTTC.

CDR3 nucleotide sequence: TGTGCCAGCAGACGATTGGGCCCGAGAGATCAGCCCCAGCATTTT. Its protein is CASRRLGPRDQPQHF. The rearrangement uses TRBV27 and TRBJ1-5; D is undetermined. The germline CDR1 and CDR2 sequences are MNHEY and SMNVEV (reference sequence). This CDR3 is built from 15 residues. The V gene lost 6 bases and the J gene lost 5 bases, with 17 bases spanning the gap.

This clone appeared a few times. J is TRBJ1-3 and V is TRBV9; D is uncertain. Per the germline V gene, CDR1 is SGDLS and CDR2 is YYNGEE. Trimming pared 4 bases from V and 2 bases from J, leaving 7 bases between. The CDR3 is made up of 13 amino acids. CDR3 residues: CASSLRAGNTIYF. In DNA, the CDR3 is TGTGCCAGCAGCCTCCGGGCTGGAAACACCATATATTTT.

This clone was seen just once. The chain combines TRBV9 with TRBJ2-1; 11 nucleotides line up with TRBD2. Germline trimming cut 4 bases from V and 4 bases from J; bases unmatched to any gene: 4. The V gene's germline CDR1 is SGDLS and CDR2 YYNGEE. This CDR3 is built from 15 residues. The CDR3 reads CASSPLAGEYNEQFF. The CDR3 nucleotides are TGTGCCAGCAGCCCACTAGCGGGAGAGTACAATGAGCAGTTCTTC.

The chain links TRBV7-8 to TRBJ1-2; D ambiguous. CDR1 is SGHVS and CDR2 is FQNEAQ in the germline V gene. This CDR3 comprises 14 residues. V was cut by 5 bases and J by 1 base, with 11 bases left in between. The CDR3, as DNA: TGTGCCAGCAGCCAAGATGAAATTAACTATGGCTACACCTTC. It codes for CASSQDEINYGYTF.

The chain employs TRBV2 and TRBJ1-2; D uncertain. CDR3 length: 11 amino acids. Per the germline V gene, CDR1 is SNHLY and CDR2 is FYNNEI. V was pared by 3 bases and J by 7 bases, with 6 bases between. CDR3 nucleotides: TGTGCCAGCAGTGAGTCAGGTGGCTACACCTTC. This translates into CASSESGGYTF.

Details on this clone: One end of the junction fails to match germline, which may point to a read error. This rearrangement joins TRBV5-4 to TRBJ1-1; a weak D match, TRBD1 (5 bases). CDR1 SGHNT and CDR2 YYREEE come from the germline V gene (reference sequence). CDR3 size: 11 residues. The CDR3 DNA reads TGTGCCAGCAGCTTGGACAGGACGGTGGTCTTT. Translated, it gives CASSLDRTVVF.

The CDR3 DNA reads TGTGCCACCAGTGGTACCGGGACTAGCGGGAGTTTTTACAATGAGCAGTTCTTC. This sequence encodes CATSGTGTSGSFYNEQFF. The chain employs TRBV24-1 and TRBJ2-1, with 14 bases lining up with TRBD2. The CDR3 runs to 18 residues. The ends lost 5 bases at V and 4 bases at J; junction bases unmatched: 9. The V gene's germline CDR1 is KGHDR and CDR2 SFDVKD.

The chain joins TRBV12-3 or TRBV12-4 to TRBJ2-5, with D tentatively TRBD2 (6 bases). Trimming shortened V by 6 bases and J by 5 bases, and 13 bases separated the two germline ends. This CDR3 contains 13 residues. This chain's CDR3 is CASRRGSRETQYF. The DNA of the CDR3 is TGTGCCAGCAGGCGGGGCTCCAGGGAGACCCAGTACTTC.

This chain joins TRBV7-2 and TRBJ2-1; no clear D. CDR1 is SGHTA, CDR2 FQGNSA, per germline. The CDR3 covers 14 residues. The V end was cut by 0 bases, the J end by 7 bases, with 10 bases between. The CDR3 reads CASSLAPGLNEQFF. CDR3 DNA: TGTGCCAGCAGCTTAGCACCCGGGCTAAATGAGCAGTTCTTC.

The CDR3 DNA sequence: TGTGCCATCAGTGAGTCGGGAAGGGGCAGCAATCAGCCCCAGCATTTT. As protein: CAISESGRGSNQPQHF. This chain uses TRBV10-3 with TRBJ1-5; TRBD1 might be the D (5 bases). CDR3 length: 16 residues. Per the germline V gene, CDR1 is ENHRY and CDR2 is SYGVKD. The V gene lost 0 bases and the J gene lost 1 base, with 10 bases spanning the gap.

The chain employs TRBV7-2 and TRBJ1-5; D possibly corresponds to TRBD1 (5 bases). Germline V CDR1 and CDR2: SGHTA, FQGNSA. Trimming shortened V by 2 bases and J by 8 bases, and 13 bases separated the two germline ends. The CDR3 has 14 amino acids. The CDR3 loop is CASSLSGTLKPQHF. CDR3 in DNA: TGTGCCAGCAGCTTATCGGGGACGTTAAAGCCCCAGCATTTT.

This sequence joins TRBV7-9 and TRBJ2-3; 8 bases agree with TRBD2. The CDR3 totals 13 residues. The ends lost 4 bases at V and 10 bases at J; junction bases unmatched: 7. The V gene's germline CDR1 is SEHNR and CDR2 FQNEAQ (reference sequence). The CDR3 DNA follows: TGTGCCAGCAGCTCATCACCGGGACTAGCGCAGTATTTT. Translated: CASSSSPGLAQYF.

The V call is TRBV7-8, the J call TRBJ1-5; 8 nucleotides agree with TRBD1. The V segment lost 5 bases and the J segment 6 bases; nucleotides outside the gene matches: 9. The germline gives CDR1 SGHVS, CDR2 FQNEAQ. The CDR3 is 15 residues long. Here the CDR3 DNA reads TGTGCCAGCAGCCCGAGTTCAGGGGGCGGTCAGCCCCAGCATTTT. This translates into CASSPSSGGGQPQHF. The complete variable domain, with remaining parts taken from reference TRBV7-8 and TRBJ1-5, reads GAGVSQSPRYKVAKRGQDVALRCDPISGHVSLFWYQQALGQGPEFLTYFQNEAQLDKSGLPSDRFFAERPEGSVSTLKIQRTQQEDSAVYLCASSPSSGGGQPQHFGDGTRLSIL.

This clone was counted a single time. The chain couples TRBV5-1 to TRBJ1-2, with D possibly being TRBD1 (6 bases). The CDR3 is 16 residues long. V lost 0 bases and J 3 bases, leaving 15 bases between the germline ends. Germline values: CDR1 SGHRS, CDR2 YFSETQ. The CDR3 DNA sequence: TGCGCCAGCAGCTTGGCTACATGGACAGAAGACTATGGCTACACCTTC. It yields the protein CASSLATWTEDYGYTF.

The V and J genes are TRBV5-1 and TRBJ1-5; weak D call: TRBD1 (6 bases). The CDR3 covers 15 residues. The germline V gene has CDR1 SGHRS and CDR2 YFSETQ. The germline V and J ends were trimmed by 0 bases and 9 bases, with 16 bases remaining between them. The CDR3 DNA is TGCGCCAGCAGCTTGGAATCGGGGGGCCAATGGCCCCAGCATTTT. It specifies CASSLESGGQWPQHF.

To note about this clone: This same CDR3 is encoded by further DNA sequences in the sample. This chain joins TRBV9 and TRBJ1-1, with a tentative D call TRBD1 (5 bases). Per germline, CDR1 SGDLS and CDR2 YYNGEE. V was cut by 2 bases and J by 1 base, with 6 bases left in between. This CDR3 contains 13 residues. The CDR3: CASSVQGNTEAFF. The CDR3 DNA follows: TGTGCCAGCAGCGTCCAGGGGAACACTGAAGCTTTCTTT. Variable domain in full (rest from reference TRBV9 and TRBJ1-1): DSGVTQTPKHLITATGQRVTLRCSPRSGDLSVYWYQQSLDQGLQFLIQYYNGEERAKGNILERFSAQQFPDLHSELNLSSLELGDSALYFCASSVQGNTEAFFGQGTRLTVV.

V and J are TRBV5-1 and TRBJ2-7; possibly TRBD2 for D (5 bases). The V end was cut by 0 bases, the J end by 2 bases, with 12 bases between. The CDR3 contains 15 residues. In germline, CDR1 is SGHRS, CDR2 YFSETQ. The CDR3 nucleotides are TGCGCCAGCAGCTTGGACGGGGAAATCACCTACGAGCAGTACTTC. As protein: CASSLDGEITYEQYF.

CDR3 protein: CASSTDRVAAHEQYF. The CDR3 nucleotides read TGTGCCAGCAGCACCGACAGGGTAGCCGCCCACGAGCAGTACTTC. The genes are TRBV7-2 and TRBJ2-7; 7 bases agree with TRBD1. V lost 5 bases and J lost 5; bases outside the gene matches: 12. The length of the CDR3 is 15 residues. Germline V gene lookup returns CDR1 SGHTA and CDR2 FQGNSA.

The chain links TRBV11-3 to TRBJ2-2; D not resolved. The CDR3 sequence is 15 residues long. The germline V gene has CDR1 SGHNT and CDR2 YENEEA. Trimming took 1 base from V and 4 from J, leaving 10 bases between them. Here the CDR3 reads CASSLVLSRTGELFF. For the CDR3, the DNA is TGTGCCAGCAGCTTAGTGCTTAGCCGCACCGGGGAGCTGTTTTTT.

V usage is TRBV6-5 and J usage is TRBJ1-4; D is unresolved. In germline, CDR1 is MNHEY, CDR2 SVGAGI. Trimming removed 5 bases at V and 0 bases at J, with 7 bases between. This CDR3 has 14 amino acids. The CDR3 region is CASSTVATNEKLFF. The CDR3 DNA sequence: TGTGCCAGCAGTACGGTGGCAACTAATGAAAAACTGTTTTTT.

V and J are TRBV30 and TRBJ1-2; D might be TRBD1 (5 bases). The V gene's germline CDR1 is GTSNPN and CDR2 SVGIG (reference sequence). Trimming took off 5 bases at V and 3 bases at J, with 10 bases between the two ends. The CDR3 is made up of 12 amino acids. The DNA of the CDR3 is TGTGCCTGGTTCAGGGAGGACTATGGCTACACCTTC. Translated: CAWFREDYGYTF.

The CDR3 DNA reads TGTGCCAGCTCACAGGACGGTGATGAAAAACTGTTTTTT. Encoded protein: CASSQDGDEKLFF. V is TRBV18 and J is TRBJ1-4; no clear D gene. The V gene lost 4 bases and the J gene lost 6 bases, with 9 bases spanning the gap. The CDR3 spans 13 residues. CDR1 is KGHSH and CDR2 is LQKENI in the germline V gene.

The CDR3 DNA is TGTGCCACCAGTGATTTAAAAGGATCGAACACCGGGGAGCTGTTTTTT. Its protein product is CATSDLKGSNTGELFF. The chain has TRBV24-1 and TRBJ2-2; D gene ambiguous. The length of the CDR3 is 16 residues. Germline lookup yields CDR1 KGHDR and CDR2 SFDVKD. V lost 1 base to trimming and J lost 0 bases, with 8 bases between them.

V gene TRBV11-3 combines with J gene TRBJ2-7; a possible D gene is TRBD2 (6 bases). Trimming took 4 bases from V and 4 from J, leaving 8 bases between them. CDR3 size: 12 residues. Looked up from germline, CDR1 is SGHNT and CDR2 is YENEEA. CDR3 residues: CASSSAGYEQYF. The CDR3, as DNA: TGTGCCAGCAGCTCTGCGGGGTACGAGCAGTACTTC.